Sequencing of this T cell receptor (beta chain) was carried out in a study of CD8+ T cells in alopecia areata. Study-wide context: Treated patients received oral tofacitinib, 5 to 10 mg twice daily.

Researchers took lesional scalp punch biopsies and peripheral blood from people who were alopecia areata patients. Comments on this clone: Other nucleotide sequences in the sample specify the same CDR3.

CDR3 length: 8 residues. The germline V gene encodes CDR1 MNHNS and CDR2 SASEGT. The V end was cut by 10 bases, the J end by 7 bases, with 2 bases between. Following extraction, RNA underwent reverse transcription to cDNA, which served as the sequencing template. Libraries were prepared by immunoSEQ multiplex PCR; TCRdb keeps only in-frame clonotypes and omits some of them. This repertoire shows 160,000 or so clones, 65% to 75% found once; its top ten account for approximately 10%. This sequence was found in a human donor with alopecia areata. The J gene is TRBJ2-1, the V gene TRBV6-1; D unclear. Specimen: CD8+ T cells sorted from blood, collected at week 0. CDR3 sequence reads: CATNEQFF. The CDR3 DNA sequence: TGTGCCACGAATGAGCAGTTCTTC.